The 16 T cell receptor beta chains reported below all come from one sample, sequenced in a study of cytomegalovirus exposure and HLA in healthy donors. PCR employed 60 Vbeta and 13 Jbeta primers. Assay used: immunoSEQ multiplex PCR; TCRdb lists only in-frame clones, some missing. The profile covers approximately 70,000 clones, with about three quarters appearing a single time and 12% taken by the ten largest. The sequencing input was PBMCs. The receptor source for this set is a woman aged 40 to 50 in good health and CMV-seropositive.

The gene calls are TRBV7-6 and TRBJ1-2; TRBD1 matches 7 bases. The CDR3 length is 14 residues. With V trimmed by 4 bases and J by 6 bases, 8 bases remained unmatched. Germline V CDR1 and CDR2: SGHVS, FNYEAQ. CDR3 coding DNA: TGTGCCAGCAGCTCTGACAGGGTACGGGATGGCTACACCTTC. It encodes CASSSDRVRDGYTF.

The chain combines TRBV19 with TRBJ1-2, with D hard to call. CDR1 is LNHDA and CDR2 is SQIVND in the germline V gene (reference sequence). With 2 bases removed from V and 7 bases from J, the gap between germline ends came to 17 bases. This CDR3 has 15 residues. The CDR3 protein is CASSISPGLLAGYTF. The CDR3 DNA is TGTGCCAGTAGTATAAGCCCTGGGCTCCTAGCTGGCTACACCTTC.

CDR3 DNA: TGTGCCAGCAGAGGACCGGGACAGTATAATTCACCCCTCCACTTT. As protein: CASRGPGQYNSPLHF. The chain employs TRBV6-1 and TRBJ1-6; 7 bases fit TRBD1. CDR3 size: 15 residues. V lost 6 bases, J lost 4 bases, and 6 bases stayed unmatched. Looked up from germline, CDR1 is MNHNS and CDR2 is SASEGT.

The CDR3 is CASSLGGTSTDTQYF. Here the CDR3 DNA reads TGCGCCAGCAGCTTGGGAGGAACTAGCACAGATACGCAGTATTTT. This chain links TRBV5-1 with TRBJ2-3; D not resolved. Germline-derived CDR1 and CDR2 are SGHRS and YFSETQ. V was shortened by 0 bases and J by 0 bases, with 8 bases between the two germline ends. There are 15 residues in the CDR3.

V gene TRBV27 combines with J gene TRBJ1-1; the match to TRBD1 covers 8 bases. With 6 bases clipped from V and 5 bases from J, the junction kept 20 bases outside the gene matches. CDR1 is MNHEY, CDR2 SMNVEV, per germline (reference sequence). The CDR3 is 18 residues long. CDR3: CASSPHPWDRSSRTEAFF. As DNA, the CDR3 is TGTGCCAGCAGCCCCCATCCCTGGGACAGGTCCTCCAGGACTGAAGCTTTCTTT.

The chain links TRBV7-2 to TRBJ1-6; perhaps TRBD1 as D (5 bases). The CDR3 sequence is 16 residues long. Germline V gene lookup returns CDR1 SGHTA and CDR2 FQGNSA. The germline V and J ends were trimmed by 4 bases and 4 bases, with 14 bases remaining between them. CDR3 amino acids: CASSSQPGLYNSPLHF. The CDR3 nucleotides are TGTGCCAGCAGCTCCCAACCGGGACTGTATAATTCACCCCTCCACTTT.

This chain uses TRBV5-1 with TRBJ2-3; D is possibly TRBD2 (5 bases). The CDR3 sequence is 14 residues long. V was shortened by 6 bases and J by 0 bases, with 11 bases between the two germline ends. CDR1 is SGHRS, CDR2 YFSETQ, per germline. The DNA of the CDR3 is TGCGCCAGCATCGAGGGAGCTAGCACAGATACGCAGTATTTT. This codes for CASIEGASTDTQYF.

This chain connects TRBV7-8 to TRBJ2-1; 8 bases line up with TRBD1. CDR1 SGHVS and CDR2 FQNEAQ come from the germline V gene. This CDR3 is 17 amino acids long. V lost 6 bases to trimming and J lost 5 bases; unmatched junction nucleotides: 15. CDR3: CASRSPWDRQPNNEQFF. For the CDR3, the DNA is TGTGCCAGCAGATCTCCCTGGGACAGGCAACCCAACAATGAGCAGTTCTTC.

In this sample, this clone turned up once. The chain links TRBV5-1 to TRBJ1-4; possibly TRBD1 for D (5 bases). V lost 4 bases and J 8 bases, leaving 9 bases between the germline ends. The germline CDR1 and CDR2 sequences are SGHRS and YFSETQ. The CDR3 runs 12 residues. The chain's CDR3 is CASSPRGEKLFF. Written as DNA, the CDR3 is TGCGCCAGCAGCCCACGGGGGGAAAAACTGTTTTTT.

The chain joins TRBV5-6 to TRBJ2-3, with D unresolved. CDR3 size: 17 residues. CDR1 and CDR2 (germline): SGHDT, YYEEEE. The germline V and J ends were trimmed by 4 bases and 0 bases, with 18 bases remaining between them. CDR3 region: CASSPTATVTSTDTQYF. The CDR3 nucleotides are TGTGCCAGCAGCCCTACCGCTACGGTGACTAGCACAGATACGCAGTATTTT.

The chain carries TRBV5-1 and TRBJ1-2; D remains unclear. CDR1 SGHRS and CDR2 YFSETQ come from the germline V gene. V gave up 0 bases and J gave up 4 bases, with 10 bases separating them. The CDR3 is 14 residues long. CDR3 residues: CASSLESSRYGYTF. CDR3 nucleotide sequence: TGCGCCAGCAGCTTGGAGTCGAGTCGCTATGGCTACACCTTC. Full variable domain (remainder filled in from reference TRBV5-1 and TRBJ1-2): KAGVTQTPRYLIKTRGQQVTLSCSPISGHRSVSWYQQTPGQGLQFLFEYFSETQRNKGNFPGRFSGRQFSNSRSEMNVSTLELGDSALYLCASSLESSRYGYTFGSGTRLTVV.

This chain links TRBV7-3 with TRBJ2-2; possible D gene TRBD2, 6 bases. The germline V and J ends were trimmed by 5 bases and 0 bases, with 10 bases remaining between them. The V gene's germline CDR1 is SGHTA and CDR2 FQGTGA. The length of the CDR3 is 15 residues. This CDR3 is CASSPSGANTGELFF. Here the CDR3 DNA reads TGTGCCAGCAGCCCATCGGGAGCGAACACCGGGGAGCTGTTTTTT.

The chain couples TRBV30 to TRBJ1-5; D may be TRBD1 (5 bases). V lost 0 bases and J 4 bases, leaving 10 bases between the germline ends. The CDR3 totals 14 residues. Germline V CDR1 and CDR2: GTSNPN, SVGIG (reference sequence). The CDR3 bases are TGTGCCTGGAGTGTGGTCAGGGCGAATCAGCCCCAGCATTTT. Encoded protein: CAWSVVRANQPQHF.

The chain links TRBV6-6 to TRBJ2-7; 7 bases agree with TRBD2. The V segment lost 4 bases and the J segment 6 bases; nucleotides outside the gene matches: 12. CDR3 length equals 15 residues. Per the germline V gene, CDR1 is MNHNY and CDR2 is SVGAGI (reference sequence). The DNA for the CDR3 is TGTGCCAGCAGTTCGCAGCGGGGCGGTTATGGCGAGCAGTACTTC. Encoded protein: CASSSQRGGYGEQYF.

This clone was recorded only once. The chain recombines TRBV7-3 with TRBJ2-3, with 8 bases aligning to TRBD2. The CDR3 length is 15 residues. Germline trimming cut 1 base from V and 5 bases from J; bases unmatched to any gene: 5. Germline CDR1 SGHTA, CDR2 FQGTGA. The CDR3: CASSLIGGAVDTQYF. The DNA of the CDR3 is TGTGCCAGCAGCTTAATCGGGGGGGCCGTAGATACGCAGTATTTT.

The CDR3 here is CASTPTDRDSYEQYF. The CDR3 nucleotides are TGTGCCAGTACTCCAACGGACAGGGACTCCTACGAGCAGTACTTC. The V and J genes are TRBV19 and TRBJ2-7, with 8 bases identical to TRBD1. V lost 7 bases and J lost 0; bases outside the gene matches: 8. CDR1 is LNHDA and CDR2 is SQIVND in the germline V gene (reference sequence). The CDR3 loop spans 15 amino acids.